This entry lists 14 T cell receptor beta chains sequenced from one sample in a study of CD8+ T cells in alopecia areata. In each case, RNA was isolated and then reverse transcribed into cDNA as the sequencing template. Sequencing was performed with immunoSEQ multiplex PCR; in TCRdb, only in-frame clones are kept and a portion is missing. The sample has fewer than 110,000 clones, 60% seen once. Described treatment: oral pan-JAK inhibitor, 5-10 mg twice daily. This material consisted of CD8+ T cells sorted from blood, taken between weeks 55 and 65, from a patient treated with tofacitinib. Receptors originate from a human donor with alopecia areata.

V is TRBV19 and J is TRBJ2-5; TRBD1 agrees at 8 bases. The closer fit of TRBJ2-7 to the DNA end suggests the J call may be wrong. The CDR3 is 16 amino acids. Germline V gene lookup returns CDR1 LNHDA and CDR2 SQIVND (reference sequence). The CDR3: CASSMGMPGQAYEQYF. The CDR3 bases are TGTGCCAGTAGTATGGGGATGCCGGGACAGGCCTACGAGCAGTACTTC.

The chain links TRBV29-1 to TRBJ2-2; D gene uncertain. With 3 bases removed from V and 2 bases from J, the gap between germline ends came to 10 bases. From germline, CDR1 is SQVTM and CDR2 ANQGSEA. The CDR3 runs to 14 residues. The CDR3 here is CSVELIVNTGELFF. DNA for the CDR3: TGCAGCGTTGAGTTGATAGTCAACACCGGGGAGCTGTTTTTT.

The chain recombines TRBV29-1 with TRBJ1-1, with D tentatively TRBD1 (6 bases). The CDR3 is 13 amino acids. Germline V lookup: CDR1 SQVTM, CDR2 ANQGSEA. The V end was cut by 3 bases, the J end by 3 bases, with 11 bases between. CDR3 region: CSVDGGAHTEAFF. The DNA for the CDR3 is TGCAGCGTTGACGGGGGGGCTCACACTGAAGCTTTCTTT.

The chain is built from TRBV2 and TRBJ1-2, with D uncertain. This CDR3 has 14 amino acids. V lost 8 bases, J lost 4 bases, and 17 bases lay in between. Germline lookup yields CDR1 SNHLY and CDR2 FYNNEI. The chain's CDR3 is CASPSNRHFYGYTF. For the CDR3, the DNA is TGTGCCAGCCCTTCTAACCGACATTTCTATGGCTACACCTTC.

This chain links TRBV9 with TRBJ2-5; TRBD2 agrees at 9 bases. Germline loops: CDR1 SGDLS, CDR2 YYNGEE. This CDR3 has 14 amino acids. V lost 3 bases and J lost 1; bases outside the gene matches: 1. The CDR3 region is CASSGSGGQETQYF. The CDR3, as DNA: TGTGCCAGCAGCGGTAGCGGGGGCCAAGAGACCCAGTACTTC.

The chain couples TRBV23-1 to TRBJ1-2; D unresolved. TRBV23-1 qualifies as an ORF whose function is uncertain. This CDR3 is 15 amino acids long. Trimming stripped 4 bases from V and 0 bases from J, with 12 bases between. The CDR3 sequence: CASSLSEPTNYGYTF. Written as DNA, the CDR3 is TGCGCCAGCAGTCTTTCAGAACCTACTAACTATGGCTACACCTTC.

The chain couples TRBV5-6 to TRBJ1-1; TRBD1 might be the D (5 bases). Germline CDR1 reads SGHDT; CDR2 reads YYEEEE. Trimming left V 0 bases short and J 1 base short, with 10 bases between. The CDR3 contains 15 residues. Written as DNA, the CDR3 is TGTGCCAGCAGCTTGGCCAGGGAAGGGAACACTGAAGCTTTCTTT. It yields the protein CASSLAREGNTEAFF. Full variable domain (outside the CDR3, taken from reference TRBV5-6 and TRBJ1-1): DAGVTQSPTHLIKTRGQQVTLRCSPKSGHDTVSWYQQALGQGPQFIFQYYEEEERQRGNFPDRFSGHQFPNYSSELNVNALLLGDSALYLCASSLAREGNTEAFFGQGTRLTVV.

The J gene is TRBJ1-1, the V gene TRBV7-9; TRBD1 matches at 7 bases. The CDR3 runs 15 residues. Germline lookup yields CDR1 SEHNR and CDR2 FQNEAQ (reference sequence). V was clipped by 2 bases and J by 4 bases; unmatched bases: 7. The CDR3 spells CASSLLNRGITEAFF. As DNA, the CDR3 is TGTGCCAGCAGCTTATTAAACAGGGGAATCACTGAAGCTTTCTTT.

The chain joins TRBV7-6 to TRBJ2-7, with no clear D. The CDR3 totals 13 residues. Germline values: CDR1 SGHVS, CDR2 FNYEAQ. Between the trimmed V and J ends, which lost 5 bases and 2 bases, there was a span of 10 bases. The chain's CDR3 is CASSMGDTYEQYF. The DNA for the CDR3 is TGTGCCAGCAGCATGGGCGATACCTACGAGCAGTACTTC.

DNA for the CDR3: TGTGCCAGCAGGGACAGGCGCACTGAAGCTTTCTTT. Its protein is CASRDRRTEAFF. This chain uses TRBV25-1 with TRBJ1-1; 7 bases align to TRBD1. Germline assignment: CDR1 MGHDK and CDR2 SYGVNS. This CDR3 spans 12 amino acids. The V and J ends lost 6 bases and 4 bases, in that order; junction bases with no gene match: 2.

The V call is TRBV5-1, the J call TRBJ1-3, with D possibly matching TRBD1 (5 bases). This CDR3 spans 16 amino acids. Germline V gene data show CDR1 as SGHRS and CDR2 as YFSETQ. V was shortened by 5 bases and J by 3 bases, with 18 bases between the two germline ends. Here the CDR3 DNA reads TGCGCCAGCAGTGCAGGGAGGGGAAGATTTGGAAACACCATATATTTT. It yields the protein CASSAGRGRFGNTIYF.

V and J are TRBV19 and TRBJ2-1, with 7 positions matching TRBD1. The CDR3 spans 14 residues. The germline CDR1 and CDR2 sequences are LNHDA and SQIVND (reference sequence). The V and J ends lost 6 bases and 0 bases, in that order; junction bases with no gene match: 2. The CDR3 bases are TGTGCCAGTAGCGGGACAGCCTCCTACAATGAGCAGTTCTTC. This gives the protein CASSGTASYNEQFF.

There are a few counts of this clone. V gene TRBV5-1 combines with J gene TRBJ1-5; D uncertain. CDR1 is SGHRS and CDR2 is YFSETQ in the germline V gene. The V and J ends lost 10 bases and 3 bases respectively, with 8 bases between them. This CDR3 is 11 amino acids long. The CDR3 DNA reads as TGCGCCTCTCAAAACAATCAGCCCCAGCATTTT. Residues: CASQNNQPQHF. Variable domain in full (rest from reference TRBV5-1 and TRBJ1-5): KAGVTQTPRYLIKTRGQQVTLSCSPISGHRSVSWYQQTPGQGLQFLFEYFSETQRNKGNFPGRFSGRQFSNSRSEMNVSTLELGDSALYLCASQNNQPQHFGDGTRLSIL.

The chain joins TRBV2 to TRBJ1-2; D not certain. Germline lookup yields CDR1 SNHLY and CDR2 FYNNEI. This CDR3 is built from 11 residues. V dropped 6 bases and J dropped 8 bases, with 10 bases sitting between them. The CDR3 spells CASRDPGGYTF. In DNA form, the CDR3 reads TGTGCCAGCAGGGACCCGGGGGGCTACACCTTC.